The 2 T cell receptor beta chains reported below all come from one sample, sequenced in a study of OX40 agonist ivuxolimab in advanced cancers. The data were produced by immunoSEQ multiplex PCR, yet TCRdb's version contains in-frame clones alone and is incomplete. The sample lists 70,000 to 75,000 clones; 75% to 85% were seen once. The sample consisted of CD4+ or CD8+ T cells sorted from blood, taken in a trial of the OX40 agonist ivuxolimab. These receptors came from an adult with an advanced solid tumor such as melanoma, head and neck, liver or kidney cancer.

V gene TRBV6-1 combines with J gene TRBJ1-2; 7 bases map to TRBD1. The CDR3 length is 14 residues. The V gene's germline CDR1 is MNHNS and CDR2 SASEGT. The ends lost 2 bases at V and 2 bases at J; junction bases unmatched: 2. Here the CDR3 DNA reads TGTGCCAGCAGTGAAAGCAGGGGGAACTATGGCTACACCTTC. Protein sequence: CASSESRGNYGYTF.

This clone was seen once. The CDR3 DNA reads as TGTGCCAGCAGCGAAGGACAGGGGAGCTACAATGAGCAGTTCTTC. Its translation is CASSEGQGSYNEQFF. The chain has TRBV7-2 and TRBJ2-1, with 9 bases fitting TRBD1. With 5 bases clipped from V and 3 bases from J, the junction kept 5 bases outside the gene matches. This CDR3 spans 15 amino acids. Germline V gene lookup returns CDR1 SGHTA and CDR2 FQGNSA.